One sample yielded the 18 T cell receptor beta chains listed below, sequenced in a study of T-cell reconstitution after alpha-beta-depleted transplantation in children (dated by TCRdb to about 2016). Receptors were amplified or captured by PCR. Sequencing relied on an Illumina HiSeq 2500. TCR library preparation used molecular barcoding, with unique molecular identifiers applied to normalize quantification of the TCRbeta repertoire. TCRdb trimmed the raw reads at Q25, called clones with MiXCR and kept productive beta chains. Entries that share a CDR3 protein sequence are merged under the most common genes and DNA. The sample includes about half a million distinct CDR3 sequences, with roughly an eighth observed a single time. The ten largest clones capture over 5.5% of the sample. The starting material was PBMCs from the stem cell graft donor, obtained from the stem cell graft. All receptors derive from a human donor who donated a stem cell graft to a child with combined immunodeficiency.

Ten or more counts support this clonotype. This sequence joins TRBV12-3 or TRBV12-4 and TRBJ2-1; 13 bases fit TRBD2. CDR3 length: 16 amino acids. The J segment lost 10 bases and the V segment lost 6 bases, leaving 12 bases of the junction unmatched. CDR3: CASSWTSGGPGGEQFF. DNA for the CDR3: TGTGCCAGCAGCTGGACTAGCGGGGGACCAGGGGGGGAGCAGTTCTTC.

This clonotype was counted only a few times. CDR3: CASSLSGTAEAFF. The CDR3 bases are TGCGCCAGCAGCCTTTCAGGGACCGCTGAAGCTTTCTTT. This chain joins TRBV4-1 and TRBJ1-1; tentative D call: TRBD1 (5 bases). Germline V gene data show CDR1 as MGHRA and CDR2 as YSYEKL. CDR3 length: 13 amino acids. Trimming took off 4 bases at V and 6 bases at J, with 12 bases between the two ends.

The chain recombines TRBV10-3 with TRBJ2-1; 8 nucleotides agree with TRBD2. Germline V lookup: CDR1 ENHRY, CDR2 SYGVKD. The CDR3 loop spans 17 amino acids. V trimming: 0 bases; J trimming: 10 bases; junction bases outside the gene matches: 14. For the CDR3, the DNA is TGTGCCATCAGTGAGTCGTGGTTCGGTGTAGCGGGATACGAGCAGTTCTTC. Protein: CAISESWFGVAGYEQFF.

This clonotype was seen ten or more times. The chain carries TRBV12-3 or TRBV12-4 and TRBJ2-3; D might be TRBD1 or TRBD2, each matching 6 bases. CDR3 length: 15 residues. The germline V and J ends were trimmed by 5 bases and 3 bases, with 15 bases remaining between them. As DNA, the CDR3 is TGTGCCAGCAGTCCCTTGAGGGGGGAGACAGATACGCAGTATTTT. As protein: CASSPLRGETDTQYF.

The chain is built from TRBV5-5 and TRBJ2-7, with D perhaps TRBD1 (6 bases). Germline V gene sequence: CDR1 SGHKS, CDR2 YYEKEE (reference sequence). CDR3 length: 16 amino acids. Trimming took off 3 bases at V and 2 bases at J, with 18 bases between the two ends. The CDR3 spells CASSSQKGERPYEQYF. In DNA form, the CDR3 reads TGTGCCAGCAGCTCCCAAAAGGGGGAAAGGCCCTACGAGCAGTACTTC.

This clonotype has a count of ten or more. V and J are TRBV12-3 or TRBV12-4 and TRBJ2-1; TRBD2 matches 9 bases. Unmatched junction bases numbered 7, after V lost 5 bases and J lost 5 bases. This CDR3 comprises 15 residues. CDR3 sequence: CASSPREGFHNEQFF. The DNA of the CDR3 is TGTGCCAGCAGTCCGCGGGAGGGCTTTCACAATGAGCAGTTCTTC.

The chain combines TRBV7-2 with TRBJ1-1; a weak D match, TRBD1 (5 bases). The CDR3 is made up of 14 amino acids. Trimming took 7 bases from V and 4 from J, leaving 16 bases between them. Looked up from germline, CDR1 is SGHTA and CDR2 is FQGNSA. CDR3 residues: CASTWGFGGTEAFF. The CDR3 DNA follows: TGTGCCAGCACCTGGGGGTTCGGGGGCACTGAAGCTTTCTTT.

The chain combines TRBV6-5 with TRBJ1-4; maybe TRBD1 (5 bases). CDR1 and CDR2 (germline): MNHEY, SVGAGI. This CDR3 is built from 13 residues. V dropped 4 bases and J dropped 11 bases, with 14 bases sitting between them. The CDR3: CASSSRDPQKLFF. DNA for the CDR3: TGTGCCAGCAGTTCCCGGGACCCCCAGAAACTGTTTTTT.

This clonotype was observed many times. This sequence joins TRBV10-3 and TRBJ2-3; 10 nucleotides align to TRBD2. CDR1 is ENHRY, CDR2 SYGVKD, per germline. The V gene end was trimmed by 5 bases and the J gene end by 2 bases; junction bases not matched to a gene: 4. This CDR3 region has 15 residues. CDR3 sequence reads: CAISTSGEYTDTQYF. The CDR3 DNA reads as TGTGCCATCAGTACTAGCGGGGAGTACACAGATACGCAGTATTTT.

This clonotype was found a few times. V usage is TRBV7-7 and J usage is TRBJ2-1; 12 nucleotides align to TRBD2. Germline values: CDR1 SSHAT, CDR2 FNYEAQ (reference sequence). V lost 4 bases to trimming and J lost 5 bases; unmatched junction nucleotides: 0. The CDR3 extends over 14 amino acids. The CDR3 bases are TGTGCCAGCAGCTCTAGCGGGAGGGACAATGAGCAGTTCTTC. Translation gives CASSSSGRDNEQFF.

This rearrangement joins TRBV20-1 to TRBJ1-1; 8 nucleotides agree with TRBD1. Germline V gives CDR1 DFQATT, CDR2 SNEGSKA (reference sequence). CDR3 length: 13 amino acids. V shed 6 bases, J shed 1 base, and the junction held 4 bases outside the gene matches. CDR3 bases: TGCAGTGCACCCGACAGGGGGAACACTGAAGCTTTCTTT. Translation: CSAPDRGNTEAFF.

V is TRBV6-1 and J is TRBJ2-4; unclear D gene. Trimming cost V 5 bases and J 1 base, with 12 bases left between them. Germline CDR1 and CDR2: MNHNS and SASEGT. The CDR3 has 15 residues. The CDR3 nucleotides are TGTGCCAGCAGTAAGGCCATCGGGGCCAAAAACATTCAGTACTTC. Its translation is CASSKAIGAKNIQYF.

A word on this clonotype: The junction departs from germline at one end; a sequencing error may be responsible. The chain is built from TRBV20-1 and TRBJ2-3; D may be TRBD2 (5 bases). CDR3 length: 16 amino acids. Germline CDR1 DFQATT, CDR2 SNEGSKA (reference sequence). In DNA, the CDR3 is TGCTGTGCTAGCCGCCCATCTCGCGTGAGCACAGATACGCAGTATTTT. Amino acid sequence: CCASRPSRVSTDTQYF.

The gene calls are TRBV18 and TRBJ2-5, with D uncertain. Trimming removed 1 base at V and 1 base at J, with 4 bases between. The CDR3 loop spans 13 amino acids. The germline gives CDR1 KGHSH, CDR2 LQKENI. The CDR3 loop is CASSPQFQETQYF. The CDR3 DNA reads as TGTGCCAGCTCACCACAGTTCCAAGAGACCCAGTACTTC.

This chain connects TRBV18 to TRBJ2-3; unclear D gene. Deletions cut 4 bases from V and 0 bases from J, with 11 bases between. Germline loops: CDR1 KGHSH, CDR2 LQKENI. The CDR3 extends over 15 amino acids. The CDR3 DNA follows: TGTGCCAGCTCACTCCCCAGAGCTAGCACAGATACGCAGTATTTT. It specifies CASSLPRASTDTQYF.

This clonotype was seen ten or more times. The gene calls are TRBV20-1 and TRBJ2-7; possible D gene TRBD2, 6 bases. Germline lookup yields CDR1 DFQATT and CDR2 SNEGSKA (reference sequence). V was clipped by 6 bases and J by 7 bases, with 16 bases between them. This CDR3 contains 12 residues. This CDR3 is CSASRGRSEQYF. The CDR3 coding sequence is TGCAGTGCCAGCCGAGGGAGGAGTGAGCAGTACTTC.

This clonotype was counted at least ten times. The genes are TRBV12-3 or TRBV12-4 and TRBJ2-2, with 9 bases lining up with TRBD2. Trimming at V came to 6 bases and at J to 0 bases, leaving 5 bases not matched to a gene. This CDR3 contains 16 residues. The CDR3, as DNA: TGTGCCAGCAGCCGAAGGACTAGCGCGAACACCGGGGAGCTGTTTTTT. It encodes CASSRRTSANTGELFF.

This clonotype was seen more than once but under ten times. The rearrangement links TRBV12-3 or TRBV12-4 to TRBJ1-4; D unresolved. V lost 7 bases and J 4 bases, leaving 10 bases between the germline ends. CDR3 length: 13 residues. The CDR3 region has the DNA TGTGCCAGCACGGGCAGGTTTAATGAAAAACTGTTTTTT. Protein product: CASTGRFNEKLFF.